One and the same sample provided the 28 T cell receptor beta chains below, sequenced in a study of blood T cell repertoires in COVID-19. Sequencing used immunoSEQ multiplex PCR; TCRdb keeps in-frame clones, though not all of them. The data show 200,000 to 250,000 clones, over 80% seen once. Source material: PBMCs or T cells enriched from blood (not recorded which). Receptors were obtained from a woman under 40 with acute COVID-19.

V usage is TRBV12-3 or TRBV12-4 and J usage is TRBJ2-7; 7 nucleotides align to TRBD1. J was trimmed by 2 bases and V by 7 bases; bases with no gene match: 5. This CDR3 is 13 amino acids long. CDR3 nucleotides: TGTGCCAGCACCTACAGGGGAACCTACGAGCAGTACTTC. Protein: CASTYRGTYEQYF.

Comment on this clone: The sample carries other DNA sequences with the same CDR3. The genes are TRBV5-5 and TRBJ1-1; D not certain. V lost 0 bases and J 8 bases, leaving 14 bases between the germline ends. The CDR3 is 14 amino acids. Germline V gives CDR1 SGHKS, CDR2 YYEKEE (reference sequence). DNA for the CDR3: TGTGCCAGCAGCTTGGCGGGTGGATTGACGGAAGCTTTCTTT. Translating gives CASSLAGGLTEAFF.

The chain is built from TRBV5-4 and TRBJ2-3; the D gene is possibly TRBD2 (6 bases). The CDR3 runs 14 residues. The germline V and J ends were trimmed by 0 bases and 6 bases, with 11 bases remaining between them. The germline V gene has CDR1 SGHNT and CDR2 YYREEE (reference sequence). CDR3 sequence (DNA): TGTGCCAGCAGCTTGGCCAGGGCGGGGGATACGCAGTATTTT. Its protein product is CASSLARAGDTQYF.

The rearrangement joins TRBV10-1 to TRBJ1-1; D is unresolved. Germline values: CDR1 WNHNN, CDR2 SYGVQD (reference sequence). This CDR3 contains 14 residues. V was shortened by 7 bases and J by 4 bases, with 16 bases between the two germline ends. The CDR3 spells CASKEDASGTEAFF. Here the CDR3 DNA reads TGCGCCAGCAAAGAAGATGCTTCCGGCACTGAAGCTTTCTTT.

The CDR3 is CASSPGQGAGGYTF. The CDR3 DNA reads as TGCGCCAGCAGCCCGGGACAGGGGGCCGGTGGCTACACCTTC. This sequence joins TRBV5-1 and TRBJ1-2; TRBD1 matches 12 bases. V lost 4 bases, J lost 7 bases, and 5 bases stayed unmatched. This CDR3 has 14 amino acids. CDR1 SGHRS and CDR2 YFSETQ come from the germline V gene.

V and J are TRBV19 and TRBJ1-2; TRBD1 matches at 7 bases. Losses at the gene ends were 3 bases for V and 3 bases for J; bases not matched to a gene: 7. This CDR3 has 15 amino acids. The germline V gene encodes CDR1 LNHDA and CDR2 SQIVND (reference sequence). The CDR3 DNA is TGTGCCAGTAGTATCTCTACCGGGACAGACTATGGCTACACCTTC. Amino acid sequence: CASSISTGTDYGYTF.

V is TRBV19 and J is TRBJ1-6, with D perhaps matching TRBD1 (6 bases). The CDR3 runs 15 residues. Trimming took 5 bases from V and 7 from J, leaving 15 bases between them. Germline V gene data show CDR1 as LNHDA and CDR2 as SQIVND (reference sequence). In DNA, the CDR3 is TGTGCCAGTAGTTATTCGGGACAAACCAATTCACCCCTCCACTTT. Translation: CASSYSGQTNSPLHF.

This chain uses TRBV7-9 with TRBJ1-1; D is undetermined. Germline lookup yields CDR1 SEHNR and CDR2 FQNEAQ (reference sequence). CDR3 size: 12 residues. Trimming stripped 8 bases from V and 1 base from J, with 8 bases between. Here the CDR3 reads CASSPPNTEAFF. CDR3 sequence (DNA): TGTGCCAGCTCCCCTCCGAACACTGAAGCTTTCTTT.

Written as DNA, the CDR3 is TGTGCCAGCAGCTCCGGGGGGCTCAACGAGCAGTACTTC. Translation: CASSSGGLNEQYF. V gene TRBV5-4 combines with J gene TRBJ2-7, with D possibly matching TRBD2 (7 bases). Germline-derived CDR1 and CDR2 are SGHNT and YYREEE (reference sequence). There are 13 residues in the CDR3. V dropped 3 bases and J dropped 5 bases, with 12 bases sitting between them.

The gene calls are TRBV30 and TRBJ1-1; 7 nucleotides line up with TRBD1. This CDR3 is built from 13 residues. V dropped 1 base and J dropped 5; count of bases not matched to a gene: 4. Germline loops: CDR1 GTSNPN, CDR2 SVGIG (reference sequence). The CDR3 DNA follows: TGTGCCTGGAGTGAGGGGGGACAGACTGAAGCTTTCTTT. Translating gives CAWSEGGQTEAFF.

The chain couples TRBV18 to TRBJ2-1; no clear D gene. The CDR3 runs to 15 residues. Germline V lookup: CDR1 KGHSH, CDR2 LQKENI. V was clipped by 5 bases and J by 2 bases, with 13 bases between them. For the CDR3, the DNA is TGTGCCAGCTCAACGTCGCTACCGACCTACAATGAGCAGTTCTTC. Its protein is CASSTSLPTYNEQFF.

The DNA of the CDR3 is TGCGCCAGCAGCCTCAGGACTAGCGGGGGAAAGACCCAGTACTTC. This sequence encodes CASSLRTSGGKTQYF. V usage is TRBV5-1 and J usage is TRBJ2-5; 13 positions match TRBD2. The V gene end was trimmed by 4 bases and the J gene end by 6 bases; junction bases not matched to a gene: 6. The CDR3 spans 15 residues. The germline gives CDR1 SGHRS, CDR2 YFSETQ.

This clone was counted a single time. The genes are TRBV12-3 or TRBV12-4 and TRBJ2-3; TRBD2 is a possible D gene (6 bases). Trimming removed 8 bases from V and 3 bases from J, with 12 bases in between. The CDR3 loop spans 13 amino acids. The CDR3 coding sequence is TGTGCCAGCCGGCTAGCGAGTACAGATACGCAGTATTTT. It codes for CASRLASTDTQYF.

The chain has TRBV7-2 and TRBJ2-7, with 7 bases matching TRBD1. V lost 2 bases to trimming and J lost 0 bases; unmatched junction nucleotides: 4. The CDR3 sequence is 15 residues long. From germline, CDR1 is SGHTA and CDR2 FQGNSA. Written as DNA, the CDR3 is TGTGCCAGCAGCTTAAGACAGGGCGGCTCCTACGAGCAGTACTTC. Protein sequence: CASSLRQGGSYEQYF. Full variable domain (remainder filled in from reference TRBV7-2 and TRBJ2-7): GAGVSQSPSNKVTEKGKDVELRCDPISGHTALYWYRQSLGQGLEFLIYFQGNSAPDKSGLPSDRFSAERTGGSVSTLTIQRTQQEDSAVYLCASSLRQGGSYEQYFGPGTRLTVT.

V and J are TRBV12-3 or TRBV12-4 and TRBJ1-2; D gene unclear. The V end lost 7 bases, the J end lost 4 bases, and 13 bases lay between the germline ends. CDR3 size: 13 residues. Written as DNA, the CDR3 is TGTGCCAGCACCCCCGCGGCGGCCTATGGCTACACCTTC. It yields the protein CASTPAAAYGYTF.

The gene calls are TRBV11-2 and TRBJ2-7; D perhaps matches TRBD2 (6 bases). Per the germline V gene, CDR1 is SGHAT and CDR2 is FQNNGV. Trimming removed 5 bases from V and 4 bases from J, with 21 bases in between. CDR3 length: 16 amino acids. The CDR3 DNA reads as TGTGCCAGCAGCCCATCCCCGGGCGGGACGAAATACGAGCAGTACTTC. It encodes CASSPSPGGTKYEQYF.

This clone turned up a few times. The CDR3 reads CSAVPRAEAFF. DNA of the CDR3: TGCAGTGCTGTTCCGAGGGCTGAAGCTTTCTTT. The chain recombines TRBV20-1 with TRBJ1-1; D remains unclear. Trimming left V 5 bases short and J 6 bases short, with 10 bases between. The CDR3 loop spans 11 amino acids. Germline values: CDR1 DFQATT, CDR2 SNEGSKA (reference sequence).

The V and J genes are TRBV19 and TRBJ1-4; D possibly corresponds to TRBD1 (5 bases). The CDR3 has 15 residues. Trimming left V 5 bases short and J 5 bases short, with 15 bases between. Germline-derived CDR1 and CDR2 are LNHDA and SQIVND (reference sequence). The CDR3 here is CASSASTDLNEKLFF. The CDR3 DNA sequence: TGTGCCAGTAGTGCGTCGACAGACCTGAATGAAAAACTGTTTTTT.

This chain connects TRBV5-4 to TRBJ2-5; 15 bases are a match to TRBD2. V gave up 3 bases and J gave up 2 bases; unmatched junction bases: 5. Germline V lookup: CDR1 SGHNT, CDR2 YYREEE (reference sequence). There are 17 residues in the CDR3. The CDR3 sequence is CASSSGLAGGGQETQYF. The DNA of the CDR3 is TGTGCCAGCAGCTCGGGACTAGCGGGGGGAGGGCAAGAGACCCAGTACTTC. The full variable domain, its missing parts supplied by reference TRBV5-4 and TRBJ2-5, is ETGVTQSPTHLIKTRGQQVTLRCSSQSGHNTVSWYQQALGQGPQFIFQYYREEENGRGNFPPRFSGLQFPNYSSELNVNALELDDSALYLCASSSGLAGGGQETQYFGPGTRLLVL.

The CDR3 region is CASTLEGDSPLHF. CDR3 DNA: TGTGCCAGCACCCTAGAGGGGGACTCACCCCTCCACTTT. This chain uses TRBV2 with TRBJ1-6; TRBD1 might be the D (6 bases). The CDR3 consists of 13 residues. Between the trimmed V and J ends, which lost 7 bases and 10 bases, there was a span of 14 bases. Per germline, CDR1 SNHLY and CDR2 FYNNEI.

J is TRBJ2-1 and V is TRBV7-9, with D uncertain. Trimming took off 4 bases at V and 12 bases at J, with 16 bases between the two ends. The CDR3 covers 13 residues. CDR1 SEHNR and CDR2 FQNEAQ come from the germline V gene (reference sequence). CDR3: CASSSVDSLRQFF. CDR3 nucleotides: TGTGCCAGCAGCTCCGTAGACTCCCTGAGGCAGTTCTTC.

The J gene is TRBJ1-1, the V gene TRBV18, with 7 nucleotides matching TRBD1. The V gene end was trimmed by 0 bases and the J gene end by 1 base; junction bases not matched to a gene: 5. The germline V gene encodes CDR1 KGHSH and CDR2 LQKENI. CDR3 length: 16 amino acids. The CDR3 sequence is CASSPPGTDSNTEAFF. The CDR3 region has the DNA TGTGCCAGCTCACCACCCGGGACAGATTCGAACACTGAAGCTTTCTTT.

V gene TRBV10-3 combines with J gene TRBJ1-2, with D possibly being TRBD1 (6 bases). Trimming took off 0 bases at V and 5 bases at J, with 13 bases between the two ends. Per germline, CDR1 ENHRY and CDR2 SYGVKD. This CDR3 is 15 amino acids long. CDR3 bases: TGTGCCATCAGTGAGTCGACAGGTTCCCCGTATGGCTACACCTTC. This codes for CAISESTGSPYGYTF.

The V and J genes are TRBV20-1 and TRBJ1-5; TRBD1 matches at 7 bases. CDR1 is DFQATT and CDR2 is SNEGSKA in the germline V gene (reference sequence). This CDR3 is built from 14 residues. The V and J ends lost 3 bases and 5 bases, in that order; junction bases with no gene match: 7. The CDR3 loop is CSASATGTDQPQHF. The DNA for the CDR3 is TGCAGTGCTAGTGCTACTGGGACAGATCAGCCCCAGCATTTT.

V and J are TRBV10-3 and TRBJ2-7; D possibly corresponds to TRBD2 (5 bases). The V end was cut by 6 bases, the J end by 4 bases, with 13 bases between. In germline, CDR1 is ENHRY, CDR2 SYGVKD. This CDR3 spans 13 amino acids. The CDR3 reads CAIRPDSRYEQYF. The CDR3 nucleotides are TGTGCCATCAGACCGGACTCCCGATACGAGCAGTACTTC.

The genes are TRBV5-1 and TRBJ2-3, with 7 bases identical to TRBD2. The CDR3 is 14 amino acids. Germline trimming cut 5 bases from V and 2 bases from J; bases unmatched to any gene: 5. Germline V gene sequence: CDR1 SGHRS, CDR2 YFSETQ. The CDR3 loop reads CASRRDYFTDTQYF. The CDR3 nucleotides are TGCGCCAGCAGGCGGGACTACTTCACAGATACGCAGTATTTT.

V usage is TRBV7-9 and J usage is TRBJ2-5, with D tentatively TRBD2 (5 bases). Germline V lookup: CDR1 SEHNR, CDR2 FQNEAQ (reference sequence). Trimming took 1 base from V and 7 from J, leaving 16 bases between them. This CDR3 region has 15 residues. The CDR3 here is CASSLGDPGLGTQYF. CDR3 bases: TGTGCCAGCAGCTTAGGAGACCCGGGATTAGGGACCCAGTACTTC.

The chain links TRBV27 to TRBJ1-2; the D is unclear. CDR1 is MNHEY, CDR2 SMNVEV, per germline (reference sequence). V shed 4 bases and J shed 4 bases, with 10 bases lying between them. The CDR3 spans 13 residues. The CDR3 sequence: CASSSGSFYGYTF. In DNA form, the CDR3 reads TGTGCCAGCAGTTCTGGCAGTTTCTATGGCTACACCTTC.